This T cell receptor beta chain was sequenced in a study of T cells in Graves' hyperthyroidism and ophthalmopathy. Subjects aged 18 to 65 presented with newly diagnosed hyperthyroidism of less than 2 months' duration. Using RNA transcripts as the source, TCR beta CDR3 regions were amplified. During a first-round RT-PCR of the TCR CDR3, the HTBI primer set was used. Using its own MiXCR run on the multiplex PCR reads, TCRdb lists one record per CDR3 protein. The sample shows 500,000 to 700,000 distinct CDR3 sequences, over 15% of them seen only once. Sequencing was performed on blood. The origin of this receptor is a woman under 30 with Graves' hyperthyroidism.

The DNA of the CDR3 is TGCAGTGTTAGGGGGACAGGGAAGAACACTGAAGCTTTCTTT. Translation gives CSVRGTGKNTEAFF. This chain joins TRBV20-1 and TRBJ1-1; TRBD1 agrees at 9 bases. The CDR3 spans 14 residues. V was pared by 7 bases and J by 1 base, with 7 bases of the junction left unmatched. Per the germline V gene, CDR1 is DFQATT and CDR2 is SNEGSKA (reference sequence).